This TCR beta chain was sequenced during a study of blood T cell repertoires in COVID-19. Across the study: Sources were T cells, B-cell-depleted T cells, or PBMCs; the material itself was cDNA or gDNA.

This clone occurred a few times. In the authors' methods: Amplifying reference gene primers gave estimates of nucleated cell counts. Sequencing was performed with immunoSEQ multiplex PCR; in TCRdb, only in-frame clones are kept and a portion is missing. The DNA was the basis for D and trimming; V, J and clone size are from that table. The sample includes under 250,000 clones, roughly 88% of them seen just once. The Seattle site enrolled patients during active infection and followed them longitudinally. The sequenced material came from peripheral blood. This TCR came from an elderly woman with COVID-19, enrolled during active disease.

The chain's CDR3 is CASSPATGPRGGYYGYTF. The CDR3 DNA sequence: TGTGCCAGCAGCCCGGCCACGGGCCCACGAGGGGGCTACTATGGCTACACCTTC. The chain links TRBV28 to TRBJ1-2; 7 bases line up with TRBD1. J was trimmed by 3 bases and V by 6 bases; bases with no gene match: 19. Per germline, CDR1 MDHEN and CDR2 SYDVKM. The CDR3 extends over 18 amino acids.